This T cell receptor (beta chain) was sequenced in a study of cytomegalovirus exposure and HLA in healthy donors. In the PCR, 60 Vbeta and 13 Jbeta primers were used. Only in-frame clones appear in the TCRdb table, and some are missing; sequencing was by immunoSEQ multiplex PCR. The sample lists fewer than 85,000 clones, more than 60% occurring once. Trimming stripped 7 bases from V and 5 bases from J, with 14 bases between. CDR1 and CDR2 from the germline V gene are MGHDK and SYGVNS. This CDR3 contains 13 residues. What was sequenced was PBMCs. The TCR sequence derives from a man aged 18 to 29 in good health and CMV-seropositive. V gene TRBV25-1 combines with J gene TRBJ2-5; tentatively, D is TRBD1 (6 bases). The CDR3 coding sequence is TGTGCCAGCACCACCCCAGGGGAGGAGACCCAGTACTTC. It encodes CASTTPGEETQYF.